Following are 19 T cell receptor beta chains from one sample sequenced in a study of blood T cells in healthy people across ages. A second PCR, run for about 7 to 11 cycles, used a sample-barcoded 5' primer plus a J-beta primer mix. Via MiXCR, TCRdb re-called the 5' RACE reads, giving one row per CDR3 protein. This sample has roughly 900,000 distinct CDR3 sequences, with around 26% found just once. Source material: blood. Receptors originate from a woman aged 80 or older in good health.

The chain is built from TRBV15 and TRBJ1-5; D is uncertain. Trimming stripped 0 bases from V and 5 bases from J, with 14 bases between. The V gene's germline CDR1 is LNHNV and CDR2 YYDKDF (reference sequence). The CDR3 sequence is 16 residues long. This chain's CDR3 is CATSRDLTQPHQPQHF. CDR3 bases: TGTGCCACCAGCAGAGATCTAACGCAGCCCCATCAGCCCCAGCATTTT.

This clonotype was seen repeatedly, ten times or more. The rearrangement links TRBV5-1 to TRBJ2-7; possible D gene TRBD1, 6 bases. Germline V gene sequence: CDR1 SGHRS, CDR2 YFSETQ. The CDR3 has 13 residues. Trimming cost V 4 bases and J 3 bases, with 11 bases left between them. CDR3 residues: CASSAGVGYEQYF. The DNA of the CDR3 is TGCGCCAGCAGCGCAGGGGTTGGCTACGAGCAGTACTTC. Variable domain in full (rest from reference TRBV5-1 and TRBJ2-7): KAGVTQTPRYLIKTRGQQVTLSCSPISGHRSVSWYQQTPGQGLQFLFEYFSETQRNKGNFPGRFSGRQFSNSRSEMNVSTLELGDSALYLCASSAGVGYEQYFGPGTRLTVT.

This chain links TRBV6-1 with TRBJ1-1, with D maybe TRBD1 (6 bases). Germline V gene data show CDR1 as MNHNS and CDR2 as SASEGT. The CDR3 totals 11 residues. V was clipped by 3 bases and J by 8 bases, with 7 bases between them. CDR3 in amino acids: CASSETGEAFF. The CDR3 coding sequence is TGTGCCAGCAGTGAGACAGGCGAAGCTTTCTTT.

A few counts support this clonotype. The chain has TRBV11-3 and TRBJ2-1, with D maybe TRBD1 (5 bases). The CDR3 extends over 15 amino acids. V lost 5 bases to trimming and J lost 5 bases, with 16 bases between them. Germline lookup yields CDR1 SGHNT and CDR2 YENEEA. The CDR3 DNA reads as TGTGCCAGCAGCCCCCACCAAAAACAGGACAATGAGCAGTTCTTC. Its translation is CASSPHQKQDNEQFF.

This clonotype was detected ten times or more. The rearrangement uses TRBV18 and TRBJ2-5; the D gene could be TRBD1 or TRBD2 (6 bases each). The CDR3 is 13 amino acids. Germline V gene sequence: CDR1 KGHSH, CDR2 LQKENI. Between the trimmed V and J ends, which lost 8 bases and 2 bases, there was a span of 12 bases. CDR3 bases: TGTGCCAGCAGCGCGGGACAACAAGAGACCCAGTACTTC. This sequence encodes CASSAGQQETQYF.

This clonotype was detected only a few times. The V and J genes are TRBV18 and TRBJ2-7; D may be TRBD1 or TRBD2 (6 bases each). Germline values: CDR1 KGHSH, CDR2 LQKENI. The length of the CDR3 is 15 residues. Trimming cost V 8 bases and J 4 bases, with 21 bases left between them. The CDR3 is CASKPGGGQGYEQYF. Here the CDR3 DNA reads TGTGCCAGCAAACCAGGTGGGGGGCAAGGGTACGAGCAGTACTTC.

This clonotype was recorded many times. The rearrangement links TRBV11-2 to TRBJ2-1; D call uncertain. The CDR3 covers 12 residues. Looked up from germline, CDR1 is SGHAT and CDR2 is FQNNGV. V was pared by 8 bases and J by 6 bases, with 11 bases between. CDR3 in DNA: TGTGCCAGCGCTCGTAGGTCCAATGAGCAGTTCTTC. It specifies CASARRSNEQFF.

The chain joins TRBV6-1 to TRBJ1-6; D is possibly TRBD1 (5 bases). V was clipped by 7 bases and J by 0 bases, with 16 bases between them. Germline CDR1 is MNHNS and CDR2 is SASEGT. The CDR3 is made up of 17 amino acids. The CDR3 loop is CASTWGRLVSYNSPLHF. Here the CDR3 DNA reads TGTGCCAGCACCTGGGGCAGGCTGGTCTCCTATAATTCACCCCTCCACTTT.

This clonotype was seen many times. This chain connects TRBV3-1 to TRBJ2-1, with D maybe TRBD1 (5 bases). The CDR3 has 16 residues. V gave up 0 bases and J gave up 4 bases, with 13 bases separating them. CDR1 LGHDT and CDR2 YNNKEL come from the germline V gene (reference sequence). The CDR3 spells CASSQDYRTLYNEQFF. For the CDR3, the DNA is TGTGCCAGCAGCCAAGATTACAGGACACTTTACAATGAGCAGTTCTTC.

This clonotype was found a few times. This may arise from a read error, as a much more abundant clone is one base away. CDR3 amino acids: CASSLQYQAYERYF. The CDR3 DNA reads as TGTGCCAGCAGTTTACAGTATCAGGCCTACGAGCGGTACTTC. This chain links TRBV27 with TRBJ2-7; D uncertain. CDR3 length: 14 amino acids. CDR1 and CDR2 (germline): MNHEY, SMNVEV (reference sequence).

This clonotype has a handful of counts. This chain connects TRBV6-2 or TRBV6-3 to TRBJ1-4, with D maybe TRBD1 (5 bases). Germline values: CDR1 MNHEY, CDR2 SVGEGT. V was pared by 6 bases and J by 5 bases, with 16 bases between. The CDR3 extends over 15 amino acids. The CDR3 nucleotides read TGTGCCAGCAGACGCTCCGGGACCGACAATGAAAAACTGTTTTTT. Amino acid sequence: CASRRSGTDNEKLFF.

V and J are TRBV30 and TRBJ1-5, with D possibly TRBD1 on 6 matching bases. The V gene's germline CDR1 is GTSNPN and CDR2 SVGIG (reference sequence). The CDR3 has 14 residues. V was trimmed by 0 bases and J by 7 bases, leaving 13 bases between them. The CDR3 DNA follows: TGTGCCTGGAGTGTACATCAAAGGGGGCAGCCCCAGCATTTT. Translation gives CAWSVHQRGQPQHF. The entire variable domain, with the rest obtained from reference TRBV30 and TRBJ1-5, is as follows: SQTIHQWPATLVQPVGSPLSLECTVEGTSNPNLYWYRQAAGRGLQLLFYSVGIGQISSEVPQNLSASRPQDRQFILSSKKLLLSDSGFYLCAWSVHQRGQPQHFGDGTRLSIL.

CDR3 bases: TGTGCCACCAGTGATTTATTAGGTAGTGAAGCTTTCTTT. As protein: CATSDLLGSEAFF. This chain links TRBV24-1 with TRBJ1-1; D is unresolved. Germline V lookup: CDR1 KGHDR, CDR2 SFDVKD. V lost 1 base to trimming and J lost 7 bases, with 9 bases between them. The CDR3 consists of 13 residues.

This clonotype was seen many times. The V and J genes are TRBV10-3 and TRBJ2-5; 7 bases fit TRBD1. V shed 0 bases and J 2 bases; nucleotides not matched to a gene: 9. This CDR3 is 17 amino acids long. Germline V gives CDR1 ENHRY, CDR2 SYGVKD. This chain's CDR3 is CAISESHAGGRQETQYF. CDR3 nucleotide sequence: TGTGCCATCAGTGAGTCCCACGCAGGGGGAAGGCAAGAGACCCAGTACTTC.

This clonotype was counted many times. The gene calls are TRBV10-3 and TRBJ2-5, with D possibly being TRBD1 (5 bases). The germline V gene encodes CDR1 ENHRY and CDR2 SYGVKD. The CDR3 covers 16 residues. Trimming took off 0 bases at V and 5 bases at J, with 16 bases between the two ends. The DNA for the CDR3 is TGTGCCATCAGTGAGTCGATAAGGGGCTCAAAGGAGACCCAGTACTTC. Translated: CAISESIRGSKETQYF.

There are a few counts of this clonotype. An end of the junction does not agree with germline; a read error may underlie this. V and J are TRBV24-1 and TRBJ2-7; TRBD1 is a possible D gene (5 bases). CDR3 length: 15 residues. Germline V lookup: CDR1 KGHDR, CDR2 SFDVKD. The CDR3 loop reads CATGDLNRTPYEQYF. Here the CDR3 DNA reads TGTGCCACCGGTGATTTAAACAGGACCCCCTACGAGCAGTACTTC.

This clonotype was picked up a small number of times. V usage is TRBV4-2 and J usage is TRBJ2-2; 9 nucleotides match TRBD1. Trimming took 6 bases from V and 3 from J; bases not matched to a gene: 5. CDR1 is LGHNA, CDR2 YNFKEQ, per germline. This CDR3 has 15 amino acids. This chain's CDR3 is CASRIRDRDTGELFF. In nucleotides, the CDR3 is TGTGCCAGCAGGATCCGGGACAGGGACACCGGGGAGCTGTTTTTT.

In the case of this clonotype: A much larger clone differs from this one at a single base, so this may be a read error. The genes are TRBV27 and TRBJ2-5, with a possible D match to TRBD2 (6 bases). The DNA end lines up better with TRBJ2-7; the J call may be wrong. There are 13 residues in the CDR3. The germline gives CDR1 MNHEY, CDR2 SMNVEV (reference sequence). This chain's CDR3 is CASSQTAGCEQYF. The CDR3 nucleotides are TGTGCCAGCAGCCAGACGGCGGGGTGCGAGCAGTACTTC.

In this sample, this clonotype turned up many times. The rearrangement uses TRBV20-1 and TRBJ2-7; D is uncertain. CDR3 length: 14 residues. The V end was cut by 3 bases, the J end by 0 bases, with 12 bases between. Germline CDR1 is DFQATT and CDR2 is SNEGSKA (reference sequence). CDR3 bases: TGCAGTGCTAGCTTGCCCTACGGCTCCTACGAGCAGTACTTC. Its protein product is CSASLPYGSYEQYF.